The 30 T cell receptor beta chains below were found in one sample sequenced in a study of shared clonotypes between healthy human individuals. Data came from immunoSEQ multiplex PCR; TCRdb stores just in-frame clones and leaves some out. The sample consists of a few million clones, 80% to 95% of them appearing once. The specimen sequenced was naive CD4+ T cells from PBMCs. Noted subset: CD45RA+ positively selected. The receptors derive from a man aged 18 to 35 in good health. Some clones in this sample may be carry-over from other donors' samples.

The chain uses TRBV28 and TRBJ2-1, with 12 bases matching TRBD2. The germline V gene encodes CDR1 MDHEN and CDR2 SYDVKM. The CDR3 length is 16 residues. V dropped 7 bases and J dropped 4; count of bases not matched to a gene: 8. CDR3 sequence: CASTPSGLAGYNEQFF. In DNA, the CDR3 is TGTGCCAGCACCCCCTCCGGACTAGCGGGGTACAATGAGCAGTTCTTC.

The CDR3 sequence: CASSYPGTGYNEQFF. CDR3 in DNA: TGTGCCAGCAGCTATCCCGGGACAGGGTACAATGAGCAGTTCTTC. The genes are TRBV7-2 and TRBJ2-1; 9 bases are shared with TRBD1. After removal of 4 bases from V and 4 bases from J, the junction contained 5 bases not matched to a gene. This CDR3 is 15 amino acids long. CDR1 is SGHTA and CDR2 is FQGNSA in the germline V gene.

The genes are TRBV29-1 and TRBJ2-5; 7 bases fit TRBD2. There are 13 residues in the CDR3. The V gene end was trimmed by 5 bases and the J gene end by 4 bases; junction bases not matched to a gene: 7. Germline CDR1 reads SQVTM; CDR2 reads ANQGSEA. Here the CDR3 reads CSVSGEVGETQYF. Written as DNA, the CDR3 is TGCAGCGTTAGCGGGGAGGTAGGAGAGACCCAGTACTTC.

A single count supports this clone. This sequence joins TRBV28 and TRBJ2-2, with unresolved D. Looked up from germline, CDR1 is MDHEN and CDR2 is SYDVKM. CDR3 length: 13 amino acids. The V and J ends lost 3 bases and 3 bases respectively, with 5 bases between them. As DNA, the CDR3 is TGTGCCAGCAGTTTCCTGGACACCGGGGAGCTGTTTTTT. Translation gives CASSFLDTGELFF.

As for this clone: This same CDR3 is encoded by further DNA sequences in the sample. The rearrangement joins TRBV5-1 to TRBJ2-2; the match to TRBD2 covers 11 bases. The CDR3 totals 15 residues. Germline V CDR1 and CDR2: SGHRS, YFSETQ. The trim removed 2 bases at V and 4 bases at J, leaving 1 base unmatched. The DNA for the CDR3 is TGCGCCAGCAGCTTCCTAGCGGGAGGCACCGGGGAGCTGTTTTTT. This gives the protein CASSFLAGGTGELFF.

This rearrangement joins TRBV28 to TRBJ2-7; D unclear. V was trimmed by 5 bases and J by 1 base, leaving 12 bases between them. Looked up from germline, CDR1 is MDHEN and CDR2 is SYDVKM. The CDR3 has 14 residues. The CDR3 loop is CASSALLGSYEQYF. The CDR3 DNA reads TGTGCCAGCAGTGCCCTCTTGGGTTCCTACGAGCAGTACTTC.

This chain links TRBV14 with TRBJ1-1; D is possibly TRBD1 (6 bases). CDR1 SGHDN and CDR2 FVKESK come from the germline V gene. The CDR3 extends over 16 amino acids. V was clipped by 2 bases and J by 5 bases, with 18 bases between them. Written as DNA, the CDR3 is TGTGCCAGCAGCCAATCACGGGGGGGGCGGATAACTGAAGCTTTCTTT. Its protein product is CASSQSRGGRITEAFF. Based on the CDR3 plus reference TRBV14 and TRBJ1-1, the full variable domain is EAGVTQFPSHSVIEKGQTVTLRCDPISGHDNLYWYRRVMGKEIKFLLHFVKESKQDESGMPNNRFLAERTGGTYSTLKVQPAELEDSGVYFCASSQSRGGRITEAFFGQGTRLTVV.

The CDR3 loop is CASSMIGGTTNEKLFF. As DNA, the CDR3 is TGTGCCAGTAGTATGATCGGGGGGACAACTAATGAAAAACTGTTTTTT. The chain couples TRBV19 to TRBJ1-4, with a possible D match to TRBD1 (5 bases). Germline V CDR1 and CDR2: LNHDA, SQIVND (reference sequence). V shed 3 bases and J shed 0 bases, with 11 bases lying between them. The CDR3 spans 16 residues.

V gene TRBV11-2 combines with J gene TRBJ2-7; 10 bases fit TRBD2. Germline-derived CDR1 and CDR2 are SGHAT and FQNNGV. The ends lost 5 bases at V and 3 bases at J; junction bases unmatched: 13. The CDR3 contains 17 residues. CDR3 nucleotides: TGTGCCAGCAGCCAACGGGGGTCAGCGGGAGGGATCTACGAGCAGTACTTC. This translates into CASSQRGSAGGIYEQYF.

CDR3 nucleotide sequence: TGTGCCAGCAGCCAAAACAGTGAAGGGGACCTGGGGGAGCTGTTTTTT. Protein product: CASSQNSEGDLGELFF. The chain employs TRBV7-6 and TRBJ2-2, with D perhaps being TRBD1 or TRBD2 (5 bases each). Trimming removed 5 bases at V and 8 bases at J, with 21 bases between. This CDR3 spans 16 amino acids. Germline CDR1 SGHVS, CDR2 FNYEAQ.

The V call is TRBV19, the J call TRBJ2-1; a possible D gene is TRBD1 (7 bases). With 7 bases removed from V and 3 bases from J, the gap between germline ends came to 16 bases. Germline values: CDR1 LNHDA, CDR2 SQIVND (reference sequence). The CDR3 contains 15 residues. The DNA for the CDR3 is TGTGCCAGTAACCCACAGGGGAGGTTCTACAATGAGCAGTTCTTC. Encoded protein: CASNPQGRFYNEQFF.

The chain combines TRBV27 with TRBJ2-7; perhaps TRBD2 as D (7 bases). The V and J ends lost 6 bases and 4 bases respectively, with 22 bases between them. Germline V lookup: CDR1 MNHEY, CDR2 SMNVEV (reference sequence). The CDR3 runs to 16 residues. CDR3 loop: CASSKVTQGRVYEQYF. CDR3 sequence (DNA): TGTGCCAGCAGCAAAGTAACCCAGGGGAGGGTTTACGAGCAGTACTTC.

This chain connects TRBV6-1 to TRBJ2-7, with TRBD1 identical over 7 bases. V shed 4 bases and J 7 bases; nucleotides not matched to a gene: 10. The germline CDR1 and CDR2 sequences are MNHNS and SASEGT. The CDR3 runs 14 residues. CDR3 residues: CASSVRQGSGEQYF. DNA for the CDR3: TGTGCCAGCAGTGTTAGACAGGGATCAGGGGAGCAGTACTTC.

V and J are TRBV28 and TRBJ1-5; TRBD1 matches at 7 bases. Looked up from germline, CDR1 is MDHEN and CDR2 is SYDVKM. Trimming took 6 bases from V and 0 from J; bases not matched to a gene: 14. CDR3 size: 18 residues. The CDR3 DNA follows: TGTGCCAGCAGCCTTCTCCGAGCGGACAGGAATAGCAATCAGCCCCAGCATTTT. The encoded protein is CASSLLRADRNSNQPQHF.

This sequence joins TRBV6-1 and TRBJ1-5; 8 nucleotides agree with TRBD1. Germline V CDR1 and CDR2: MNHNS, SASEGT. After removal of 5 bases from V and 6 bases from J, the junction contained 6 bases not matched to a gene. The CDR3 contains 14 residues. CDR3 loop: CASSFGQGGQPQHF. In nucleotides, the CDR3 is TGTGCCAGCAGTTTTGGACAGGGCGGTCAGCCCCAGCATTTT.

This sequence joins TRBV2 and TRBJ2-1, with D tentatively TRBD1 or TRBD2 (5 bases each). The V gene's germline CDR1 is SNHLY and CDR2 FYNNEI. V was shortened by 3 bases and J by 7 bases, with 13 bases between the two germline ends. The CDR3 contains 14 residues. This CDR3 reads CASSDRRGVNEQFF. Here the CDR3 DNA reads TGTGCCAGCAGTGATCGTAGGGGAGTAAATGAGCAGTTCTTC.

The rearrangement uses TRBV5-1 and TRBJ2-1, with 14 bases matching TRBD2. This CDR3 is 18 amino acids long. The germline V gene encodes CDR1 SGHRS and CDR2 YFSETQ. V was clipped by 4 bases and J by 3 bases; unmatched bases: 9. The CDR3 sequence: CASSPPRLAGGVYNEQFF. The DNA for the CDR3 is TGCGCCAGCAGCCCTCCTCGACTAGCGGGAGGGGTCTACAATGAGCAGTTCTTC.

Details on this clone: It is unclear where the CDR3 begins or ends on the DNA, so no DNA is shown, and the CDR3 is as TCRdb lists it. The chain couples TRBV30 to TRBJ2-6; no check of the table's D call, TRBD2, against the DNA was made. The CDR3 is 13 residues long, ends included. Germline V gene data show CDR1 as GTSNPN and CDR2 as SVGIG (reference sequence). The CDR3 here is CAWSVLRANVLTF.

V usage is TRBV19 and J usage is TRBJ2-1; no clear D. The ends were cut back, 3 bases at V and 8 bases at J, with 14 bases in the middle. CDR1 is LNHDA, CDR2 SQIVND, per germline (reference sequence). CDR3 length: 14 amino acids. CDR3 bases: TGTGCCAGTAGTATCCGGCAGGTTAACGATGAGCAGTTCTTC. This translates into CASSIRQVNDEQFF.

On this clone: One end of the junction does not line up with germline, which may come from a read error. The CDR3 sequence is CASSTLGRGRVKTEAFF. The DNA of the CDR3 is TGTGCCAGTAGTACTTTGGGGAGGGGTAGGGTGAAAACTGAAGCTTTCTTT. V and J are TRBV19 and TRBJ1-1, with a tentative D call TRBD1 (5 bases). The CDR3 length is 17 residues. The germline gives CDR1 LNHDA, CDR2 SQIVND (reference sequence).

About this clone itself: Other DNA sequences in this specimen translate into the identical CDR3. The CDR3 sequence: CASSSQETQYF. The CDR3 DNA is TGTGCCAGCAGCTCGCAGGAGACCCAGTACTTC. The chain carries TRBV7-9 and TRBJ2-5, with unresolved D. Germline values: CDR1 SEHNR, CDR2 FQNEAQ (reference sequence). Trimming stripped 4 bases from V and 5 bases from J, with 5 bases between. This CDR3 comprises 11 residues.

The sample holds a few counts of this clone. J is TRBJ1-4 and V is TRBV6-1; unclear D gene. The V end was cut by 5 bases, the J end by 5 bases, with 12 bases between. There are 14 residues in the CDR3. CDR1 MNHNS and CDR2 SASEGT come from the germline V gene. CDR3 in amino acids: CASSSSGSNEKLFF. For the CDR3, the DNA is TGTGCCAGCAGTTCGTCTGGGTCAAATGAAAAACTGTTTTTT.

The rearrangement uses TRBV7-9 and TRBJ1-5; D ambiguous. Looked up from germline, CDR1 is SEHNR and CDR2 is FQNEAQ (reference sequence). The CDR3 consists of 14 residues. Between the trimmed V and J ends, which lost 3 bases and 3 bases, there was a span of 9 bases. The CDR3 DNA sequence: TGTGCCAGCAGCTTCTCTGGGTTCAATCAGCCCCAGCATTTT. It codes for CASSFSGFNQPQHF.

The genes are TRBV18 and TRBJ2-7; 13 nucleotides agree with TRBD2. This CDR3 comprises 16 residues. V gave up 3 bases and J gave up 4 bases; unmatched junction bases: 6. The germline V gene encodes CDR1 KGHSH and CDR2 LQKENI. CDR3 loop: CASSPSRLAGGYEQYF. CDR3 nucleotide sequence: TGTGCCAGCTCACCCTCAAGACTAGCGGGAGGATACGAGCAGTACTTC.

The CDR3 DNA is TGTGCCAGCAGCGCCGGGACTCCACTACGCACAGATACGCAGTATTTT. This encodes CASSAGTPLRTDTQYF. The chain carries TRBV5-4 and TRBJ2-3; tentative D call: TRBD2 (6 bases). CDR3 size: 16 residues. Trimming took off 4 bases at V and 1 base at J, with 16 bases between the two ends. Germline loops: CDR1 SGHNT, CDR2 YYREEE (reference sequence). The full variable domain, in which reference TRBV5-4 and TRBJ2-3 provide the parts outside the CDR3, is ETGVTQSPTHLIKTRGQQVTLRCSSQSGHNTVSWYQQALGQGPQFIFQYYREEENGRGNFPPRFSGLQFPNYSSELNVNALELDDSALYLCASSAGTPLRTDTQYFGPGTRLTVL.

The chain joins TRBV11-2 to TRBJ2-2; perhaps TRBD2 as D (6 bases). The ends were cut back, 3 bases at V and 4 bases at J, with 21 bases in the middle. The CDR3 is made up of 18 amino acids. The V gene's germline CDR1 is SGHAT and CDR2 FQNNGV. The CDR3, as DNA: TGTGCCAGCAGCTTCACGTGGGGCAGGGCGGGGTCCACCGGGGAGCTGTTTTTT. The encoded protein is CASSFTWGRAGSTGELFF.

Comments on this clone: The same CDR3 can be traced to other DNA sequences in this sample. This rearrangement joins TRBV7-2 to TRBJ1-5; 7 bases are shared with TRBD1. The CDR3 sequence is 14 residues long. Germline trimming cut 4 bases from V and 2 bases from J; bases unmatched to any gene: 2. Germline V gene data show CDR1 as SGHTA and CDR2 as FQGNSA. The CDR3, as DNA: TGTGCCAGCAGCTCTCAGGGGGGCAATCAGCCCCAGCATTTT. Its translation is CASSSQGGNQPQHF.

In DNA form, the CDR3 reads TGTGCCAGCAGCGTCAAAAGTGGTCACCAAATCGCCGGGGAGCTGTTTTTT. Protein sequence: CASSVKSGHQIAGELFF. V and J are TRBV9 and TRBJ2-2; the D is unclear. In germline, CDR1 is SGDLS, CDR2 YYNGEE. The CDR3 has 17 residues. Trimming stripped 2 bases from V and 6 bases from J, with 20 bases between.

This clone occurred once. This chain links TRBV15 with TRBJ1-4, with D possibly matching TRBD1 (5 bases). Germline V gene sequence: CDR1 LNHNV, CDR2 YYDKDF (reference sequence). Trimming cost V 3 bases and J 10 bases, with 30 bases left between them. The CDR3 runs to 19 residues. The chain's CDR3 is CATSRPINEIWQERGKLFF. The CDR3 DNA follows: TGTGCCACCAGCAGGCCAATTAACGAGATTTGGCAGGAAAGGGGAAAACTGTTTTTT. Filled out from reference TRBV15 and TRBJ1-4, the complete variable domain reads DAMVIQNPRYQVTQFGKPVTLSCSQTLNHNVMYWYQQKSSQAPKLLFHYYDKDFNNEADTPDNFQSRRPNTSFCFLDIRSPGLGDTAMYLCATSRPINEIWQERGKLFFGSGTQLSVL.

This clone was observed a single time. The chain combines TRBV28 with TRBJ1-2, with a possible D match to TRBD1 (5 bases). Trimming took 5 bases from V and 2 from J, leaving 33 bases between them. The CDR3 totals 21 residues. Germline loops: CDR1 MDHEN, CDR2 SYDVKM. Here the CDR3 reads CASSRRDGRISNSPYNYGYTF. Here the CDR3 DNA reads TGTGCCAGCAGTCGCCGGGACGGAAGGATAAGTAATTCACCCTACAACTATGGCTACACCTTC.